This T cell receptor (beta chain) was identified in a study of T cells in Graves' hyperthyroidism and ophthalmopathy. The study's findings and limits: Ophthalmopathy was told apart from stable hyperthyroidism by a 13 V-J model.

This clonotype has a single count. Its antigen is currently unknown. The junction does not match germline at one end; this may be a read error. Amplification yielded TCR beta CDR3 regions, with RNA transcripts as the source. The study used the HTBI primer set for a first-round RT-PCR of the TCR CDR3. TCRdb independently ran MiXCR on the multiplex PCR reads; one entry per CDR3 protein. The table lists about 690,000 distinct CDR3 sequences, 15% to 20% of them singletons, with around 15% in the top ten. The sequenced sample consisted of blood. This TCR was sampled from a middle-aged man with Graves' hyperthyroidism.

CDR3 loop: CASRLATGANTEAFF. The CDR3 coding sequence is TGTGCCAGCAGATTAGCGACAGGGGCCAACACTGAAGCTTTCTTT. This chain connects TRBV7-2 to TRBJ1-1; TRBD1 matches 8 bases. There are 15 residues in the CDR3. Germline CDR1 and CDR2: SGHTA and FQGNSA. The whole variable domain, filled in from reference TRBV7-2 and TRBJ1-1, reads GAGVSQSPSNKVTEKGKDVELRCDPISGHTALYWYRQSLGQGLEFLIYFQGNSAPDKSGLPSDRFSAERTGGSVSTLTIQRTQQEDSAVYLCASRLATGANTEAFFGQGTRLTVV.